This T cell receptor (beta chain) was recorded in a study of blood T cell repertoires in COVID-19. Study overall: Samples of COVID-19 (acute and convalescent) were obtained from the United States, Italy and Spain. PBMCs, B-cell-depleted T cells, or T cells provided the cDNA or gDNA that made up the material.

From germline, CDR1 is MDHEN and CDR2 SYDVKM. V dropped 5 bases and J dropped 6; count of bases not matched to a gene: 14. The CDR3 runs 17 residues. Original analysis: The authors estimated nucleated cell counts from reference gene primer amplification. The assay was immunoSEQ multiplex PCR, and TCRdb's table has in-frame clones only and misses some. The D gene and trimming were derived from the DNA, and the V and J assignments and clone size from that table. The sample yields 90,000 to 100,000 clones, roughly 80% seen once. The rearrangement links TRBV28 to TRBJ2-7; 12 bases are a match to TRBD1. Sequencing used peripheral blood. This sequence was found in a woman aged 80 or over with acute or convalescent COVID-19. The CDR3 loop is CASSPGGTGGTPREQYV. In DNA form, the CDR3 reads TGTGCCAGCAGTCCAGGGGGGACAGGGGGCACCCCTCGCGAGCAGTACGTC.